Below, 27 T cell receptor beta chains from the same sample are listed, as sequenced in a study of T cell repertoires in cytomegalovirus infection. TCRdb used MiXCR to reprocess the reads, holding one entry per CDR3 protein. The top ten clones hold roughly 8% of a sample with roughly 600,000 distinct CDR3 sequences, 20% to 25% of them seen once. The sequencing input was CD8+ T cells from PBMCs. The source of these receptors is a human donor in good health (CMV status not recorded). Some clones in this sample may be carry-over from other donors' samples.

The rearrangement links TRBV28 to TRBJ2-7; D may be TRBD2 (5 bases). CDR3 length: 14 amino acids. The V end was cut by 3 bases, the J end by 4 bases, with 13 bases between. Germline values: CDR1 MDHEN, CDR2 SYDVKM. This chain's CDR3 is CASSFWENYYEQYF. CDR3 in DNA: TGTGCCAGCAGTTTCTGGGAGAACTATTACGAGCAGTACTTC.

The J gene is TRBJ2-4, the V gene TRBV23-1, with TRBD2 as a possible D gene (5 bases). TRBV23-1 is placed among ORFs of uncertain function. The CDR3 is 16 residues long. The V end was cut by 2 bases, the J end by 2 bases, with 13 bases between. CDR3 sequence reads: CASSQGRGLTKNIQYF. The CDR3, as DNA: TGCGCCAGCAGTCAAGGGCGCGGACTGACCAAAAACATTCAGTACTTC.

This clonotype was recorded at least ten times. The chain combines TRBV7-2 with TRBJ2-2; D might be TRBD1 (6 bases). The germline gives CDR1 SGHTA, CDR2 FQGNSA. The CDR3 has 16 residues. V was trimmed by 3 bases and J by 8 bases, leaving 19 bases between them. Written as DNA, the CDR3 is TGTGCCAGCAGCTTGCCCACAGGGACCTCTACAGGGGAGCTGTTTTTT. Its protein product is CASSLPTGTSTGELFF.

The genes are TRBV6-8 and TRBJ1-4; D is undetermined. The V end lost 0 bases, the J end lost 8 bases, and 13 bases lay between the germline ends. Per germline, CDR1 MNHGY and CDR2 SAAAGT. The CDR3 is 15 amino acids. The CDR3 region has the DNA TGTGCCAGCAGTTACTCCGGCCAGCCATCAGAAAAACTGTTTTTT. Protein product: CASSYSGQPSEKLFF.

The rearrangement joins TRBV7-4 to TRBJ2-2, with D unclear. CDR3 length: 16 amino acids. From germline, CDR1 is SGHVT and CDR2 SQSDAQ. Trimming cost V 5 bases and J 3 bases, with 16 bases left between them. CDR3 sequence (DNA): TGTGCCAGCAGCCCGCTTGGCCAGTACTACACCGGGGAGCTGTTTTTT. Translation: CASSPLGQYYTGELFF.

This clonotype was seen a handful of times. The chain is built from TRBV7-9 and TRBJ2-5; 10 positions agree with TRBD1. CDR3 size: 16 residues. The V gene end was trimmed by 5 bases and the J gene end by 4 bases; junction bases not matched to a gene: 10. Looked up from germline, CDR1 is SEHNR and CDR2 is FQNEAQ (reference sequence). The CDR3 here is CASSGWGQGLGETQYF. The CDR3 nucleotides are TGTGCCAGCAGCGGATGGGGACAGGGGTTAGGAGAGACCCAGTACTTC.

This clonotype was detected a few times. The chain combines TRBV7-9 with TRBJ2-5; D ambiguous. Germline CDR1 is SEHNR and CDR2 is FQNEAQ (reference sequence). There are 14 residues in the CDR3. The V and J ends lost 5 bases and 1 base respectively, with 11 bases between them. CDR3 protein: CASSLRHLQETQYF. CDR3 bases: TGTGCCAGCAGCCTTAGACACCTCCAAGAGACCCAGTACTTC.

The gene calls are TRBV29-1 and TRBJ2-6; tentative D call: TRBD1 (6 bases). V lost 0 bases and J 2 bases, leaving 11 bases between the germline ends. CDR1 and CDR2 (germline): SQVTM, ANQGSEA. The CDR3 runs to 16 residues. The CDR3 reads CSVEEWNRAGANVLTF. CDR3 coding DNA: TGCAGCGTTGAAGAATGGAACAGGGCTGGGGCCAACGTCCTGACTTTC.

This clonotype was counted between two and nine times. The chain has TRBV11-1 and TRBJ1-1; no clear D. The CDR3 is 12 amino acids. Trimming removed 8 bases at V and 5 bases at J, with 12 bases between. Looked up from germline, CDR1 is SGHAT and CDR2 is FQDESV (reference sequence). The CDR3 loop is CASDDLGTEAFF. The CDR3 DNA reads TGTGCCAGCGACGACCTAGGAACTGAAGCTTTCTTT.

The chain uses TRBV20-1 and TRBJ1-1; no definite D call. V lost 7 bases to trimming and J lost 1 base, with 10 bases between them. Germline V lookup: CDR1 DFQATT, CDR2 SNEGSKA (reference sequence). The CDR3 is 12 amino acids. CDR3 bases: TGCAGTGGAGGCAATGGGAACACTGAAGCTTTCTTT. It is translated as CSGGNGNTEAFF.

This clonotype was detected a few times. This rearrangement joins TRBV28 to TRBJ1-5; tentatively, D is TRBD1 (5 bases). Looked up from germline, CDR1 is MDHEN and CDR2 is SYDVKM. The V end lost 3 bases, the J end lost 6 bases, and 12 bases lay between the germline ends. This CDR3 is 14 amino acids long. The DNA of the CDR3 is TGTGCCAGCAGTTTTATAGGGGCCGCTCAGCCCCAGCATTTT. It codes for CASSFIGAAQPQHF.

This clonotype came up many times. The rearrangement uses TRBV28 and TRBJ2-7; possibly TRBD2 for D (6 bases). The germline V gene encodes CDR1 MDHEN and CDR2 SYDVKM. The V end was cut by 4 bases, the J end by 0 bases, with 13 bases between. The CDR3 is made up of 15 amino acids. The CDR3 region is CASSSRGGSSYEQYV. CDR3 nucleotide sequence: TGTGCCAGCAGTTCCAGAGGAGGGAGCTCCTACGAGCAGTACGTC.

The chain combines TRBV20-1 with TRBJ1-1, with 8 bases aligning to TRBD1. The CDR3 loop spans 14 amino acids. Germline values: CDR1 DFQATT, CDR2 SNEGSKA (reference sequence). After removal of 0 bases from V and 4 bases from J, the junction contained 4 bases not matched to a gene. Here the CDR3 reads CSARDMDRATEAFF. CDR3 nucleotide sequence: TGCAGTGCTAGAGATATGGACAGGGCCACTGAAGCTTTCTTT.

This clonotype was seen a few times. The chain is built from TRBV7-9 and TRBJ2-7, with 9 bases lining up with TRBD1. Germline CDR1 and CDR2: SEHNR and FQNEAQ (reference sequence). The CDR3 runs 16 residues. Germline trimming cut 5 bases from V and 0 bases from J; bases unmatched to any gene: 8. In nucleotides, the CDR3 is TGTGCCAGCAGCCCTCCGACAGGGGGTGTCTCCTACGAGCAGTACTTC. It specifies CASSPPTGGVSYEQYF.

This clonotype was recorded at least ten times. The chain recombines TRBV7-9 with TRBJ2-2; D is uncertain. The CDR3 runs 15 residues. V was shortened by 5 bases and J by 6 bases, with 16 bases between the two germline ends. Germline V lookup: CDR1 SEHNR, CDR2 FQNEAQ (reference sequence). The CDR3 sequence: CASSPRVGKPGELFF. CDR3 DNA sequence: TGTGCCAGCAGCCCCCGCGTTGGGAAACCCGGGGAGCTGTTTTTT.

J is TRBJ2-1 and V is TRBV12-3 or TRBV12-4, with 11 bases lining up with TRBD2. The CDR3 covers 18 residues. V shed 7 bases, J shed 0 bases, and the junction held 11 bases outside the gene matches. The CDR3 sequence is CASTVWLAGGFSYNEQFF. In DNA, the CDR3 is TGTGCCAGCACCGTTTGGCTAGCGGGGGGCTTCTCCTACAATGAGCAGTTCTTC.

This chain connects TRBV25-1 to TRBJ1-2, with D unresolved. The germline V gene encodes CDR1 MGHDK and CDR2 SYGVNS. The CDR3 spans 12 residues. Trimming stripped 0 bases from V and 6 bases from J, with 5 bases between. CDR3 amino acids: CASSEYGNGYTF. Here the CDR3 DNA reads TGTGCCAGCAGTGAATACGGAAATGGCTACACCTTC.

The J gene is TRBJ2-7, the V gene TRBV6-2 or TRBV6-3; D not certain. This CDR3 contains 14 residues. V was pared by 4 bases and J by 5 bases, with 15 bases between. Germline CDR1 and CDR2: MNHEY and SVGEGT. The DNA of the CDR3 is TGTGCCAGCAGTTCCCGTCTGGGGAAGGACGAGCAGTACGTC. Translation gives CASSSRLGKDEQYV.

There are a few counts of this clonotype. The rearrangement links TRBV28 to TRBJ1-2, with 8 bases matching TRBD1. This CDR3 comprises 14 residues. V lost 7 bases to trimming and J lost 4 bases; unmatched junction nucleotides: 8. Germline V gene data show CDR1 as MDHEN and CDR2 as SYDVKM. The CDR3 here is CASTMDRAGYGYTF. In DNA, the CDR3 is TGTGCCAGCACGATGGACAGGGCGGGCTATGGCTACACCTTC.

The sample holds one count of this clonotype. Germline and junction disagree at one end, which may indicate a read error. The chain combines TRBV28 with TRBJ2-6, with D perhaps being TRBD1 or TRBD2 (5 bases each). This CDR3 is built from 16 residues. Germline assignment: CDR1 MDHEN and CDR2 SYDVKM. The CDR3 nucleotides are TGTGTCAGCCTCTGGAAACGGGGCCCTGGGGCCAACGTCCTGACTTTC. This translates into CVSLWKRGPGANVLTF.

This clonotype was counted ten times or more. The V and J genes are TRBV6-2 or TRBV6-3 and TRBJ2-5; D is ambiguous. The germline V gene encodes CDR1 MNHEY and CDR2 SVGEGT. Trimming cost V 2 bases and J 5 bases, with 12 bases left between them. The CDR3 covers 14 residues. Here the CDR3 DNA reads TGTGCCAGCAGTTACGTTTGGCTGATGGAGACCCAGTACTTC. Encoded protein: CASSYVWLMETQYF.

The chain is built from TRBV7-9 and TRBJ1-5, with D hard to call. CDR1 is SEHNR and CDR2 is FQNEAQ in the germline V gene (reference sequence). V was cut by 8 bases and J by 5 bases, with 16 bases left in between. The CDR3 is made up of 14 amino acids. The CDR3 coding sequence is TGTGCCAGCCGTCGAGAGGGTCGGCATCAGCCCCAGCATTTT. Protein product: CASRREGRHQPQHF.

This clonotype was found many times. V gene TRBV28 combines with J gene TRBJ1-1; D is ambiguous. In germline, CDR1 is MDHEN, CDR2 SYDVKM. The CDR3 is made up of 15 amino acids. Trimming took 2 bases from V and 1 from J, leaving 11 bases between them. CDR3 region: CASSLGQEGNTEAFF. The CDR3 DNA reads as TGTGCCAGCAGTTTAGGGCAGGAGGGGAACACTGAAGCTTTCTTT.

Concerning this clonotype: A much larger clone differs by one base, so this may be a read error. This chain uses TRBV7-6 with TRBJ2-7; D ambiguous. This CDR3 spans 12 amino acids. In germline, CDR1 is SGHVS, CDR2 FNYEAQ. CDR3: CANSASYGEQYV. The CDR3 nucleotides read TGTGCCAACAGCGCCTCATATGGCGAGCAGTACGTC.

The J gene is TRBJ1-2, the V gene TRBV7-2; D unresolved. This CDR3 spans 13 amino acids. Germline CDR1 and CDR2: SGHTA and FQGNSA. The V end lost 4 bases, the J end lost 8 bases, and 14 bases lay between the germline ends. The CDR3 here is CASSSSSTDGYTF. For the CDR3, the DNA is TGTGCCAGCAGCTCCTCCAGTACGGACGGCTACACCTTC.

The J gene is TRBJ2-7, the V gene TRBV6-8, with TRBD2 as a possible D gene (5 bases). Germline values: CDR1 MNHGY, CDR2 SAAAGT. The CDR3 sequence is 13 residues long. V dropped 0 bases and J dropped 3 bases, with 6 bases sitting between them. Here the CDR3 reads CASSYSGIYEQYV. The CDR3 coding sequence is TGTGCCAGCAGTTACTCCGGGATCTACGAGCAGTACGTC.

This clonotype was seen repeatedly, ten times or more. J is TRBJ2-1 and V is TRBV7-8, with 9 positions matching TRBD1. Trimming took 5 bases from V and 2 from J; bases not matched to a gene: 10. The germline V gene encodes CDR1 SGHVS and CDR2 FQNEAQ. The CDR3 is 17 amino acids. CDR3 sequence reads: CASSAPQGATPYNEQFF. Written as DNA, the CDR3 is TGTGCCAGCAGCGCCCCACAGGGGGCAACACCCTACAATGAGCAGTTCTTC.